This T cell receptor (beta chain) was sequenced for a study of early T cells in non-severe SARS-CoV-2 infection. Across the whole study: Sequencing used unsorted whole-blood bulk RNA, so chains lack pairing.

Points from the study as a whole: The VDJdb matching leaned toward anti-spike CD8 responses and overlooked private and CD4 specificities.

V lost 4 bases to trimming and J lost 1 base, with 7 bases between them. The CDR3 is made up of 13 amino acids. CDR1 and CDR2 (germline): SGHVS, FNYEAQ. Separate cDNA molecules each had unique molecular identifiers attached to them. TCRdb re-called the 5' RACE reads with MiXCR, one entry per CDR3 protein. The sample has just under 65,000 distinct CDR3 sequences, 7.5% to 9% seen once. This clonotype was recorded a few times. Antigen: not known. The rearrangement uses TRBV7-6 and TRBJ2-5; no clear D gene. This TCR was sampled from an adult who was a healthcare worker with PCR-confirmed SARS-CoV-2 infection or an uninfected control (not recorded which). The sample was whole blood, taken at baseline. CDR3 in DNA: TGTGCCAGCAGCTCCCCTCCCCAAGAGACCCAGTACTTC. It encodes CASSSPPQETQYF.